The T cell receptor (beta chain) described here comes from a study of blood T cell repertoires in COVID-19. The V end lost 1 base, the J end lost 15 bases, and 16 bases lay between the germline ends. Germline V CDR1 and CDR2: MGHRA, YSYEKL. This CDR3 region has 13 residues. Per the original methods: Using reference gene primer amplification, nucleated cell counts were estimated. Here immunoSEQ multiplex PCR was the method, and the copy in TCRdb shows in-frame clones only, minus some. Clone size and the V and J calls come from that table; the DNA yielded D and trimming. The table records 150,000 to 250,000 clones, around 80% of them present only once. Only a few counts were recorded for this clone.

The chain links TRBV4-1 to TRBJ2-1; no definite D call. Sequencing was done on a sample of peripheral blood. This receptor was taken from a human donor with acute or convalescent COVID-19. The donor label of this sample is uncertain. The CDR3 sequence is CASSQVQRSVLFF. In nucleotides, the CDR3 is TGCGCCAGCAGCCAAGTTCAGCGTTCAGTTCTGTTCTTC.